Listed here are 30 T cell receptor beta chains from one sample, sequenced in a study of cytomegalovirus exposure and HLA in healthy donors. This table comes from immunoSEQ multiplex PCR, and its TCRdb copy is limited to in-frame clones, with some not included. The table records under 300,000 clones, 86% of them present only once. The sequencing sample was made of PBMCs. The receptor source for this set is a woman between 18 and 30 years old in good health and CMV-seronegative.

The J gene is TRBJ2-7, the V gene TRBV21-1; TRBD2 is the table's D call, not checked against the DNA. TRBV21-1 is a pseudogene. This CDR3 contains 13 residues. The DNA for the CDR3 is TGTGCCAGCAGCCAGGAGGTAGGCTACGAGCAGTACTTC. Translated: CASSQEVGYEQYF.

The V and J genes are TRBV7-6 and TRBJ2-2; tentatively, D is TRBD1 (5 bases). V was pared by 5 bases and J by 5 bases, with 18 bases between. Germline V gene data show CDR1 as SGHVS and CDR2 as FNYEAQ. This CDR3 is 16 amino acids long. In DNA, the CDR3 is TGTGCCAGCAGCACCCAAACCAGGGTGGATACCGGGGAGCTGTTTTTT. The encoded protein is CASSTQTRVDTGELFF.

This clone has a single count. The V call is TRBV7-6, the J call TRBJ2-2; 8 nucleotides align to TRBD1. Germline trimming cut 5 bases from V and 2 bases from J; bases unmatched to any gene: 7. The CDR3 length is 16 residues. Germline V gene lookup returns CDR1 SGHVS and CDR2 FNYEAQ. Here the CDR3 DNA reads TGTGCCAGCAGCATCAGGACAGGGTTCAACACCGGGGAGCTGTTTTTT. Translated: CASSIRTGFNTGELFF.

This clone appeared a few times. V usage is TRBV18 and J usage is TRBJ1-6, with D unresolved. V was cut by 2 bases and J by 6 bases, with 11 bases left in between. Per germline, CDR1 KGHSH and CDR2 LQKENI. The CDR3 runs 15 residues. The CDR3 nucleotides are TGTGCCAGCTCACCAGAACGGGGAAGTAATTCACCCCTCCACTTT. Amino acids: CASSPERGSNSPLHF.

In its sample, this clone was seen once. This chain links TRBV6-5 with TRBJ1-1, with unresolved D. This CDR3 is 15 amino acids long. The germline V gene encodes CDR1 MNHEY and CDR2 SVGAGI. The V gene lost 2 bases and the J gene lost 5 bases, with 15 bases spanning the gap. The CDR3 bases are TGTGCCAGCAGTTACGGCGGCACGAGAAGAACTGAAGCTTTCTTT. Translation: CASSYGGTRRTEAFF.

The J gene is TRBJ1-4, the V gene TRBV9; 10 nucleotides align to TRBD1. V shed 3 bases and J 6 bases; nucleotides not matched to a gene: 5. The CDR3 spans 15 residues. Per germline, CDR1 SGDLS and CDR2 YYNGEE. For the CDR3, the DNA is TGTGCCAGCAGCGATAGCGACAGGGGGCATGAAAAACTGTTTTTT. It encodes CASSDSDRGHEKLFF.

The chain combines TRBV5-1 with TRBJ1-2; 7 bases match TRBD1. The CDR3 sequence is 14 residues long. With 4 bases clipped from V and 4 bases from J, the junction kept 7 bases outside the gene matches. Germline loops: CDR1 SGHRS, CDR2 YFSETQ. CDR3 sequence: CASSPTGQFYGYTF. CDR3 bases: TGCGCCAGCAGCCCGACGGGACAGTTCTATGGCTACACCTTC. Looking up the rest from reference TRBV5-1 and TRBJ1-2 gives the full variable domain: KAGVTQTPRYLIKTRGQQVTLSCSPISGHRSVSWYQQTPGQGLQFLFEYFSETQRNKGNFPGRFSGRQFSNSRSEMNVSTLELGDSALYLCASSPTGQFYGYTFGSGTRLTVV.

This clone was counted a few times. This chain uses TRBV2 with TRBJ2-7, with 8 bases lining up with TRBD1. The CDR3 runs to 12 residues. The V gene's germline CDR1 is SNHLY and CDR2 FYNNEI. The ends lost 6 bases at V and 5 bases at J; junction bases unmatched: 3. CDR3 region: CASRTGVHEQYF. The CDR3 DNA follows: TGTGCCAGCAGGACAGGGGTCCACGAGCAGTACTTC.

The J gene is TRBJ1-2, the V gene TRBV6-6; D not resolved. V was pared by 8 bases and J by 4 bases, with 11 bases between. CDR3 length: 12 amino acids. Germline values: CDR1 MNHNY, CDR2 SVGAGI (reference sequence). The CDR3 loop is CASEWEGYGYTF. In nucleotides, the CDR3 is TGTGCCAGCGAGTGGGAGGGCTATGGCTACACCTTC.

The chain is built from TRBV11-3 and TRBJ2-7; 9 bases map to TRBD1. With V trimmed by 5 bases and J by 6 bases, 8 bases remained unmatched. The CDR3 sequence is 14 residues long. Germline CDR1 is SGHNT and CDR2 is YENEEA. CDR3 sequence: CASSDPGQGSEQYF. In DNA form, the CDR3 reads TGTGCCAGCAGCGACCCGGGACAGGGCTCCGAGCAGTACTTC.

The chain employs TRBV18 and TRBJ2-3, with D uncertain. The V gene lost 0 bases and the J gene lost 2 bases, with 9 bases spanning the gap. CDR3 length: 15 residues. Germline assignment: CDR1 KGHSH and CDR2 LQKENI. CDR3 protein: CASSPPYADTDTQYF. As DNA, the CDR3 is TGTGCCAGCTCACCACCCTACGCGGACACAGATACGCAGTATTTT.

The J gene is TRBJ2-3, the V gene TRBV6-4; 9 bases fit TRBD1. CDR3 length equals 16 residues. Germline V CDR1 and CDR2: MRHNA, SNTAGT. The trim removed 0 bases at V and 4 bases at J, leaving 5 bases unmatched. This CDR3 reads CASSDSRQGGADTQYF. The DNA of the CDR3 is TGTGCCAGCAGTGACTCAAGACAGGGGGGAGCAGATACGCAGTATTTT.

The chain is built from TRBV28 and TRBJ2-7; D call uncertain. V lost 6 bases to trimming and J lost 1 base, with 16 bases between them. The CDR3 is 15 amino acids. CDR1 and CDR2 (germline): MDHEN, SYDVKM. CDR3 sequence (DNA): TGTGCCAGCAGCCCCGTTGGCCTCAGGTCCTACGAGCAGTACTTC. It encodes CASSPVGLRSYEQYF.

This chain connects TRBV6-5 to TRBJ1-1, with unresolved D. V was pared by 0 bases and J by 0 bases, with 8 bases between. The CDR3 runs to 15 residues. Germline CDR1 reads MNHEY; CDR2 reads SVGAGI. CDR3 sequence: CASSYSSGVNTEAFF. The CDR3 nucleotides read TGTGCCAGCAGTTACTCGTCCGGGGTGAACACTGAAGCTTTCTTT.

This sequence joins TRBV6-5 and TRBJ1-2; D not resolved. This CDR3 spans 13 amino acids. Germline V gives CDR1 MNHEY, CDR2 SVGAGI. Trimming pared 6 bases from V and 5 bases from J, leaving 13 bases between. The CDR3 DNA follows: TGTGCCAGCAGCCCCGGAGGTCTGTATGGCTACACCTTC. Its protein is CASSPGGLYGYTF.

This sequence joins TRBV25-1 and TRBJ1-1; D remains unclear. CDR3 length: 14 amino acids. V was shortened by 6 bases and J by 5 bases, with 16 bases between the two germline ends. Germline V gene lookup returns CDR1 MGHDK and CDR2 SYGVNS. Here the CDR3 DNA reads TGTGCCAGCAGACGGGGAATTGGGTGGACTGAAGCTTTCTTT. Protein: CASRRGIGWTEAFF.

This clone was seen only once. The chain recombines TRBV6-6 with TRBJ2-1; 8 bases agree with TRBD2. V gave up 6 bases and J gave up 5 bases; unmatched junction bases: 9. The germline gives CDR1 MNHNY, CDR2 SVGAGI (reference sequence). This CDR3 contains 15 residues. CDR3 sequence: CASRRSGGLNNEQFF. The CDR3 DNA sequence: TGTGCCAGCAGAAGGAGCGGGGGATTGAACAATGAGCAGTTCTTC.

The chain joins TRBV30 to TRBJ2-2, with D tentatively TRBD1 (6 bases). This CDR3 comprises 19 residues. Germline assignment: CDR1 GTSNPN and CDR2 SVGIG (reference sequence). V was pared by 2 bases and J by 0 bases, with 22 bases between. The chain's CDR3 is CAWSSGAYPPYPNTGELFF. CDR3 sequence (DNA): TGTGCCTGGAGTTCAGGGGCATACCCTCCCTACCCGAACACCGGGGAGCTGTTTTTT.

V is TRBV10-1 and J is TRBJ1-2; no reliable D call. Germline V gene sequence: CDR1 WNHNN, CDR2 SYGVQD (reference sequence). CDR3 size: 16 residues. Trimming stripped 4 bases from V and 8 bases from J, with 23 bases between. CDR3 coding DNA: TGCGCCAGCAGTGTGAATTTTGGGCTTTTCTTTGGCGGCTACACCTTC. Its protein is CASSVNFGLFFGGYTF.

The table lists this clone with a count of one. The chain carries TRBV6-5 and TRBJ2-1; 11 bases match TRBD2. The V segment lost 5 bases and the J segment 7 bases; nucleotides outside the gene matches: 4. This CDR3 spans 14 amino acids. The germline CDR1 and CDR2 sequences are MNHEY and SVGAGI. The CDR3 coding sequence is TGTGCCAGCAGTAGTAGCGGGGGGGGAAATGAGCAGTTCTTC. It translates to CASSSSGGGNEQFF.

The gene calls are TRBV5-5 and TRBJ2-1, with TRBD1 matching 12 bases. The trim removed 4 bases at V and 6 bases at J, leaving 5 bases unmatched. This CDR3 contains 15 residues. CDR1 and CDR2 (germline): SGHKS, YYEKEE (reference sequence). The CDR3, as DNA: TGTGCCAGCAGCCCCGGGACAGGGGGCCCCAATGAGCAGTTCTTC. Amino acids: CASSPGTGGPNEQFF.

V is TRBV2 and J is TRBJ2-1; D possibly corresponds to TRBD2 (5 bases). Per the germline V gene, CDR1 is SNHLY and CDR2 is FYNNEI. This CDR3 has 16 amino acids. V was cut by 3 bases and J by 2 bases, with 14 bases left in between. The CDR3: CASSEWSGGPYNEQFF. CDR3 nucleotide sequence: TGTGCCAGCAGTGAGTGGAGCGGAGGACCCTACAATGAGCAGTTCTTC.

V is TRBV7-6 and J is TRBJ1-6; TRBD1 agrees at 12 bases. The germline V gene has CDR1 SGHVS and CDR2 FNYEAQ. J was trimmed by 0 bases and V by 5 bases; bases with no gene match: 8. The CDR3 contains 19 residues. The CDR3 sequence: CASSLKGQGASSYNSPLHF. Written as DNA, the CDR3 is TGTGCCAGCAGCCTAAAGGGACAGGGGGCGAGCTCCTATAATTCACCCCTCCACTTT.

The J gene is TRBJ2-7, the V gene TRBV7-9, with 9 bases matching TRBD1. CDR1 and CDR2 (germline): SEHNR, FQNEAQ (reference sequence). The CDR3 runs to 15 residues. The ends lost 2 bases at V and 4 bases at J; junction bases unmatched: 6. The CDR3 DNA reads as TGTGCCAGCAGCTTAATCACACAGGGGGCTTACGAGCAGTACTTC. Amino acid sequence: CASSLITQGAYEQYF.

J is TRBJ2-7 and V is TRBV2, with D possibly matching TRBD1 (5 bases). V lost 0 bases and J 1 base, leaving 10 bases between the germline ends. Germline V gives CDR1 SNHLY, CDR2 FYNNEI. CDR3 length: 15 residues. The CDR3 sequence: CASSEASDKSYEQYF. CDR3 bases: TGTGCCAGCAGTGAAGCGTCGGACAAGTCCTACGAGCAGTACTTC.

V gene TRBV7-6 combines with J gene TRBJ1-4, with D perhaps TRBD1 (6 bases). The V end lost 5 bases, the J end lost 5 bases, and 12 bases lay between the germline ends. CDR1 is SGHVS and CDR2 is FNYEAQ in the germline V gene. The CDR3 sequence is 14 residues long. CDR3 DNA sequence: TGTGCCAGCAGCCGACTTACAGGGAATGAAAAACTGTTTTTT. As protein: CASSRLTGNEKLFF.

This clone was observed once. J is TRBJ2-7 and V is TRBV29-1, with 11 bases aligning to TRBD2. The CDR3 is 14 residues long. The V gene end was trimmed by 5 bases and the J gene end by 1 base; junction bases not matched to a gene: 4. Per the germline V gene, CDR1 is SQVTM and CDR2 is ANQGSEA. CDR3 sequence reads: CSVMTSGNSYEQYF. The CDR3 DNA reads as TGCAGCGTTATGACTAGCGGGAATTCCTACGAGCAGTACTTC.

The gene calls are TRBV5-6 and TRBJ2-7, with TRBD2 matching 11 bases. The CDR3 consists of 12 residues. CDR1 and CDR2 from the germline V gene are SGHDT and YYEEEE. Trimming cost V 5 bases and J 11 bases; bases outside gene matches: 6. The CDR3 protein is CASRAGTSGKYF. Here the CDR3 DNA reads TGTGCCAGCAGAGCCGGGACTAGCGGCAAGTACTTC.

Comments on this clone: Other DNA sequences from this sample encode an identical CDR3 as well. The CDR3 reads CASSRTGGYGYTF. The CDR3 DNA reads TGTGCCAGCAGTCGAACAGGGGGCTATGGCTACACCTTC. V is TRBV6-5 and J is TRBJ1-2; 8 bases align to TRBD1. Per the germline V gene, CDR1 is MNHEY and CDR2 is SVGAGI. This CDR3 has 13 amino acids. J was trimmed by 4 bases and V by 5 bases; bases with no gene match: 3.

The gene calls are TRBV29-1 and TRBJ1-1; TRBD1 is a possible D gene (6 bases). Germline-derived CDR1 and CDR2 are SQVTM and ANQGSEA. The V end was cut by 3 bases, the J end by 4 bases, with 12 bases between. This CDR3 region has 13 residues. The CDR3 DNA follows: TGCAGCGTTGAGGAGGGGGGGCTCACTGAAGCTTTCTTT. Protein product: CSVEEGGLTEAFF.